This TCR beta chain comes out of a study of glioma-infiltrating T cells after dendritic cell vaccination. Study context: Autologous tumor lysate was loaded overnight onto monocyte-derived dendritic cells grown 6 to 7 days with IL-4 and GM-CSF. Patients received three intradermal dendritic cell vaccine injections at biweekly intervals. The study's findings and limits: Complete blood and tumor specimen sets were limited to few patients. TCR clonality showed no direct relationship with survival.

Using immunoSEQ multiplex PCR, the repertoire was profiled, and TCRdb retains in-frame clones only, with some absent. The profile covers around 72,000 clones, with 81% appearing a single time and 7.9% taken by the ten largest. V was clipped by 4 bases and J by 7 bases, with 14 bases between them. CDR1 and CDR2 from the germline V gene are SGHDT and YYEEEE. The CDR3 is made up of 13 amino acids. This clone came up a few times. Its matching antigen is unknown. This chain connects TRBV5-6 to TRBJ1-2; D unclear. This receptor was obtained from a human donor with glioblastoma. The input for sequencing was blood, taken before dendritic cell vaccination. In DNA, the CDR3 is TGTGCCAGCAGCCTGGGGAGGCAGACTGGCTACACCTTC. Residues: CASSLGRQTGYTF.